These 13 T cell receptor beta chains originate from one sample sequenced in a study of blood T cells in healthy people across ages. Primed by a sample-barcoded 5' primer and a J-beta primer mix, a second PCR proceeded for 7 to 11 cycles. TCRdb itself ran the 5' RACE reads through MiXCR, one entry per CDR3 protein. The repertoire has about 800,000 distinct CDR3 sequences, about 25% of them found once; the top ten carry roughly 3.5%. The sample also formed part of further work on T cells of mothers and their children.

The sample was blood. Source of these receptors: a boy aged 5-17 years in good health.

A few counts support this clonotype. The chain employs TRBV7-9 and TRBJ1-1; possible D gene TRBD1, 6 bases. Trimming removed 5 bases from V and 4 bases from J, with 17 bases in between. The germline CDR1 and CDR2 sequences are SEHNR and FQNEAQ (reference sequence). There are 15 residues in the CDR3. The CDR3 sequence: CASSLTGLDGTEAFF. The DNA for the CDR3 is TGTGCCAGCAGCCTAACAGGGCTAGATGGCACTGAAGCTTTCTTT.

In its sample, this clonotype was seen a few times. V is TRBV10-3 and J is TRBJ2-1; 7 bases are shared with TRBD2. Germline CDR1 ENHRY, CDR2 SYGVKD. V lost 0 bases, J lost 1 base, and 3 bases stayed unmatched. The CDR3 contains 16 residues. CDR3 bases: TGTGCCATCAGTGAGTCGGGTAGCGGGTCCTACAATGAGCAGTTCTTC. This codes for CAISESGSGSYNEQFF.

This clonotype showed up many times. This chain links TRBV5-1 with TRBJ1-5; 7 bases agree with TRBD1. The CDR3 contains 13 residues. Germline V CDR1 and CDR2: SGHRS, YFSETQ. V was pared by 3 bases and J by 5 bases, with 2 bases of the junction left unmatched. The CDR3 DNA follows: TGCGCCAGCAGCTCCACAGGGGATCAGCCCCAGCATTTT. This gives the protein CASSSTGDQPQHF.

This chain joins TRBV27 and TRBJ2-1, with TRBD2 matching 12 bases. CDR1 is MNHEY and CDR2 is SMNVEV in the germline V gene (reference sequence). There are 15 residues in the CDR3. Losses at the gene ends were 2 bases for V and 8 bases for J; bases not matched to a gene: 4. The CDR3 region is CASSLLAGGTHEQFF. For the CDR3, the DNA is TGTGCCAGCAGTTTACTAGCGGGGGGGACACATGAGCAGTTCTTC.

This clonotype was picked up a small number of times. The chain is built from TRBV20-1 and TRBJ2-2; D gene ambiguous. The V end lost 5 bases, the J end lost 6 bases, and 16 bases lay between the germline ends. CDR3 length: 14 residues. Per germline, CDR1 DFQATT and CDR2 SNEGSKA (reference sequence). CDR3 in amino acids: CSAPGLVRSGELFF. In DNA, the CDR3 is TGCAGTGCTCCCGGGTTGGTGCGGTCCGGGGAGCTGTTTTTT.

As concerns this clonotype: Lacking the conserved final phenylalanine or tryptophan, this CDR3 likely reflects a read error. This rearrangement joins TRBV12-3 or TRBV12-4 to TRBJ2-7, with D uncertain. This CDR3 is 12 amino acids long. The V and J ends lost 3 bases and 4 bases respectively, with 7 bases between them. CDR3 in DNA: TGTGCCAGCAGTTTTTACCCTTACGAGCAGTACCTC. It codes for CASSFYPYEQYL.

Written as DNA, the CDR3 is TGTGCCAGCAGTGAAGGCCCTCTCGGAGCAGCAGATACGCAGTATTTT. It encodes CASSEGPLGAADTQYF. The chain recombines TRBV2 with TRBJ2-3; D gene uncertain. The CDR3 contains 16 residues. The germline V gene has CDR1 SNHLY and CDR2 FYNNEI. V dropped 1 base and J dropped 4 bases, with 15 bases sitting between them.

The V gene is TRBV7-2, the J gene TRBJ1-6; D perhaps matches TRBD1 (5 bases). V was cut by 5 bases and J by 9 bases, with 17 bases left in between. The germline gives CDR1 SGHTA, CDR2 FQGNSA. The length of the CDR3 is 15 residues. In DNA form, the CDR3 reads TGTGCCAGCAGCCTCAGGGTCTACGAGCGTTCACCCCTCCACTTT. Its protein product is CASSLRVYERSPLHF. Together with reference TRBV7-2 and TRBJ1-6, the CDR3 gives the full variable domain: GAGVSQSPSNKVTEKGKDVELRCDPISGHTALYWYRQSLGQGLEFLIYFQGNSAPDKSGLPSDRFSAERTGGSVSTLTIQRTQQEDSAVYLCASSLRVYERSPLHFGNGTRLTVT.

The CDR3 nucleotides read TGTGCCAGCAGCCCACTAGCGGGTATGGACAATGAGCAGTTCTTC. Its translation is CASSPLAGMDNEQFF. The chain joins TRBV27 to TRBJ2-1, with 9 nucleotides matching TRBD2. Losses at the gene ends were 6 bases for V and 5 bases for J; bases not matched to a gene: 8. The CDR3 covers 15 residues. The germline gives CDR1 MNHEY, CDR2 SMNVEV (reference sequence).

This clonotype was seen only a few times. This sequence joins TRBV28 and TRBJ1-1; tentatively, D is TRBD1 (5 bases). Germline-derived CDR1 and CDR2 are MDHEN and SYDVKM. The CDR3 totals 14 residues. Trimming removed 5 bases from V and 4 bases from J, with 14 bases in between. CDR3 amino acids: CASSVRITGTEAFF. The CDR3, as DNA: TGTGCCAGCAGTGTAAGAATAACAGGCACTGAAGCTTTCTTT.

The chain combines TRBV20-1 with TRBJ2-1; D might be TRBD1 or TRBD2, each matching 5 bases. V lost 3 bases, J lost 9 bases, and 15 bases lay in between. The germline V gene has CDR1 DFQATT and CDR2 SNEGSKA (reference sequence). The CDR3 has 13 amino acids. This CDR3 reads CSASWDERVEQFF. The CDR3 nucleotides read TGCAGTGCTAGTTGGGACGAGAGGGTTGAGCAGTTCTTC.

In its sample, this clonotype was seen once. DNA for the CDR3: TGCGCCAGCAGCCCGGTCTCCACAGATACGCAGTATTTT. It yields the protein CASSPVSTDTQYF. The chain is built from TRBV5-1 and TRBJ2-3; D not resolved. Trimming left V 4 bases short and J 2 bases short, with 8 bases between. This CDR3 is 13 amino acids long. CDR1 and CDR2 (germline): SGHRS, YFSETQ.

The V and J genes are TRBV28 and TRBJ2-3; a weak D match, TRBD2 (6 bases). Between the trimmed V and J ends, which lost 3 bases and 3 bases, there was a span of 13 bases. Germline V gene data show CDR1 as MDHEN and CDR2 as SYDVKM. There are 15 residues in the CDR3. The CDR3 DNA is TGTGCCAGCAGTTTCCTCCGGGAGAGGACAGATACGCAGTATTTT. Its translation is CASSFLRERTDTQYF.